This TCR beta chain was recorded in a study of somatic mutations in cytotoxic T cells in rheumatoid arthritis. Profiling relied on immunoSEQ multiplex PCR, and the TCRdb table lists in-frame clones only, not all of them. Here the sample spans approximately 20,000 clones, over 75% being singletons. The V end lost 0 bases, the J end lost 5 bases, and 11 bases lay between the germline ends. In germline, CDR1 is SGHDT, CDR2 YYEEEE. This CDR3 contains 14 residues. The sample taken for sequencing was CD8+ T cells sorted from blood. This chain connects TRBV5-6 to TRBJ2-5; D is unresolved. The sequence was obtained from a woman aged 50 to 65 in good health. The CDR3 reads CASSLGLGGETQYF. The CDR3 nucleotides are TGTGCCAGCAGCTTGGGGTTGGGCGGCGAGACCCAGTACTTC.